The rows below give T cell receptor beta chains drawn from one sample of a study of CD8 T cells in ankylosing spondylitis. TCRdb fed the 5' RACE reads into MiXCR, producing one record per CDR3 protein. The data contain hundreds of thousands of distinct CDR3 sequences, more than 25% of them singletons. What was sequenced was blood, either unsorted or a sorted T cell fraction (not recorded which). The origin of the receptors is a male donor with ankylosing spondylitis. Each CDR3 is given with its conserved first and last residue. Each record gives: CDR3 length, V gene, CDR3 protein.

len: 17; v_gene: TRBV27; CDR3aa: CASSFLKSGERLNEQYF
len: 20; v_gene: TRBV4-1; CDR3aa: CASSQEGRWTSGRRDYTQYF
len: 15; v_gene: TRBV5-1; CDR3aa: CASSLAGGLVNEQFF
len: 20; v_gene: TRBV24-1; CDR3aa: CATSDLKHGRGTGAYNEQFF
len: 20; v_gene: TRBV2; CDR3aa: CASSEATLLAELANTGELFF
len: 14; v_gene: TRBV6-1; CDR3aa: CASKLAGLYNEQFF
len: 15; v_gene: TRBV11-2; CDR3aa: CASSLVAPPSETQYF
len: 16; v_gene: TRBV5-5; CDR3aa: CASSLAGQGVYNEQFF
len: 12; v_gene: TRBV28; CDR3aa: CASSSGLGGYTF
len: 16; v_gene: TRBV5-1; CDR3aa: CASSTGTGSRTDTQYF
len: 16; v_gene: TRBV3-1; CDR3aa: CASSQDLGTDNSPLHF
len: 15; v_gene: TRBV5-1; CDR3aa: CASSLEAGGDQPQHF
len: 18; v_gene: TRBV19; CDR3aa: CASSTPRGAGGHYNEQFF
len: 17; v_gene: TRBV3-1; CDR3aa: CASSQVTPGTRSNEQFF
len: 15; v_gene: TRBV6-1; CDR3aa: CASSEVAGAYNEQFF
len: 14; v_gene: TRBV7-9; CDR3aa: CASSLDGSDYGYTF
len: 11; v_gene: TRBV20-1; CDR3aa: CSAPWLQEQFF
len: 14; v_gene: TRBV20-1; CDR3aa: CSAREAGGLNEQYF
len: 15; v_gene: TRBV7-2; CDR3aa: CASRGLAGVGDTQYF
len: 15; v_gene: TRBV20-1; CDR3aa: CSARDPGTGAREQYF
len: 14; v_gene: TRBV7-8; CDR3aa: CASSWTVKNTEAFF
len: 15; v_gene: TRBV24-1; CDR3aa: CATSGGQGRTDTQYF
len: 15; v_gene: TRBV10-1; CDR3aa: CASSDRATSTDTQYF
len: 13; v_gene: TRBV12-3/TRBV12-4; CDR3aa: CASSRGENTEAFF
len: 13; v_gene: TRBV10-3; CDR3aa: CAIGGQDNSPLHF
len: 17; v_gene: TRBV7-2; CDR3aa: CASKRGDSRRIDSPLHF
len: 16; v_gene: TRBV7-9; CDR3aa: CASSHDRGLYTDTQYF
len: 15; v_gene: TRBV20-1; CDR3aa: CSARTRDRGINEQFF
len: 17; v_gene: TRBV7-6; CDR3aa: CASSLRSVSGLENEQFF
len: 18; v_gene: TRBV5-1; CDR3aa: CASSLATKGQGVVNEQFF
len: 16; v_gene: TRBV5-1; CDR3aa: CASSLGPERVNTEAFF
len: 14; v_gene: TRBV5-1; CDR3aa: CASTLAGGTGELFF
len: 13; v_gene: TRBV5-1; CDR3aa: CASSARNTGELFF
len: 14; v_gene: TRBV20-1; CDR3aa: CSAPSRDGNTEAFF
len: 11; v_gene: TRBV6-1; CDR3aa: CASSETVEWYF
len: 14; v_gene: TRBV20-1; CDR3aa: CSASDDRGNQPQHF
len: 14; v_gene: TRBV5-1; CDR3aa: CASSLDVGGNTIYF
len: 13; v_gene: TRBV11-2; CDR3aa: CASSSIGIDTQYF
len: 12; v_gene: TRBV10-3; CDR3aa: CAISEDLREQFF
len: 13; v_gene: TRBV30; CDR3aa: CAWSASLPGELFF
len: 14; v_gene: TRBV6-5; CDR3aa: CASSYSGGDQPQHF
len: 14; v_gene: TRBV5-1; CDR3aa: CASSLDSSPNTQYF
len: 15; v_gene: TRBV2; CDR3aa: CASRRERESPDTQYF
len: 16; v_gene: TRBV12-3/TRBV12-4; CDR3aa: CASTSRGVGSGNTIYF
len: 13; v_gene: TRBV6-1; CDR3aa: CASTEVVLSPLHF
len: 16; v_gene: TRBV27; CDR3aa: CASSWASGRSGNEQFF
len: 13; v_gene: TRBV3-1; CDR3aa: CASSLGVVDEQFF
len: 15; v_gene: TRBV20-1; CDR3aa: CSALGTDAYNQPQHF
len: 15; v_gene: TRBV29-1; CDR3aa: CSVAGTSGTYNEQFF
len: 13; v_gene: TRBV5-1; CDR3aa: CASSTGTGDEQFF
len: 13; v_gene: TRBV5-1; CDR3aa: CASSFNRDNEQFF